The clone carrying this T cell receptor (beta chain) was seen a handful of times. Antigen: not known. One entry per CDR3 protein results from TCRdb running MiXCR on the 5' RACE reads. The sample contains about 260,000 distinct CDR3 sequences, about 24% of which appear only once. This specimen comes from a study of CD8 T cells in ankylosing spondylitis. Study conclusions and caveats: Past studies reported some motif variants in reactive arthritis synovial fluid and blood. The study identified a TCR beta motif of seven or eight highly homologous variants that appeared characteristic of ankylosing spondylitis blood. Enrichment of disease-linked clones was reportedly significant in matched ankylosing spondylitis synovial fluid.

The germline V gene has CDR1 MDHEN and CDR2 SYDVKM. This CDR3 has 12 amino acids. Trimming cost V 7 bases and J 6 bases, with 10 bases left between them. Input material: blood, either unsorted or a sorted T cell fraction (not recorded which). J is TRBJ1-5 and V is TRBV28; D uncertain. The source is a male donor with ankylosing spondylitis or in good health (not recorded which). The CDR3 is CASTEGGQPQHF. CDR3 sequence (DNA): TGTGCCAGCACCGAGGGTGGTCAGCCCCAGCATTTT.